The 7 T cell receptor beta chains given below trace back to one sample, sequenced in a study of T cell responses to AZD1222 COVID-19 vaccine. Produced via immunoSEQ multiplex PCR; TCRdb's table is partial and in-frame only. The sample has roughly 200,000 clones; roughly 91% are singletons. The sequencing used peripheral blood, collected on day 0 of MenACWY control vaccination. The origin of the receptors is an adult in good health.

This clone came up a few times. This chain uses TRBV7-2 with TRBJ1-2; D may be TRBD1 (5 bases). Germline values: CDR1 SGHTA, CDR2 FQGNSA. V was trimmed by 5 bases and J by 8 bases, leaving 9 bases between them. The CDR3 has 11 amino acids. The CDR3 region is CASSPGLGYTF. In DNA form, the CDR3 reads TGTGCCAGCAGCCCAGGGTTAGGCTACACCTTC.

The gene calls are TRBV19 and TRBJ2-7; 9 nucleotides match TRBD1. Looked up from germline, CDR1 is LNHDA and CDR2 is SQIVND (reference sequence). The CDR3 has 14 amino acids. After removal of 5 bases from V and 6 bases from J, the junction contained 8 bases not matched to a gene. DNA for the CDR3: TGTGCCAGTAGTGGGACAGGGCAGTTCTCCGAGCAGTACTTC. Translation: CASSGTGQFSEQYF.

The chain has TRBV7-8 and TRBJ1-6, with D perhaps matching TRBD1 (5 bases). The CDR3 contains 18 residues. Trimming removed 3 bases from V and 2 bases from J, with 17 bases in between. Germline CDR1 and CDR2: SGHVS and FQNEAQ. CDR3 DNA: TGTGCCAGCAGCTTGAGGGGAACTCACTCTACCTATAATTCACCCCTCCACTTT. Amino acid sequence: CASSLRGTHSTYNSPLHF.

The chain couples TRBV7-2 to TRBJ2-3; tentatively, D is TRBD2 (6 bases). V lost 8 bases and J 1 base, leaving 16 bases between the germline ends. Germline CDR1 and CDR2: SGHTA and FQGNSA. The CDR3 extends over 15 amino acids. CDR3 DNA: TGTGCCAGCCGCCCCGGCGGGGCCCGCACAGATACGCAGTATTTT. The encoded protein is CASRPGGARTDTQYF. Drawing the rest from reference TRBV7-2 and TRBJ2-3, the complete variable domain is GAGVSQSPSNKVTEKGKDVELRCDPISGHTALYWYRQSLGQGLEFLIYFQGNSAPDKSGLPSDRFSAERTGGSVSTLTIQRTQQEDSAVYLCASRPGGARTDTQYFGPGTRLTVL.

This chain uses TRBV19 with TRBJ2-7; D assignment may be TRBD1 or TRBD2 (5 bases each). The germline V gene encodes CDR1 LNHDA and CDR2 SQIVND (reference sequence). V was cut by 5 bases and J by 6 bases, with 17 bases left in between. The CDR3 totals 14 residues. This chain's CDR3 is CASSLRDGSGEQYF. In DNA form, the CDR3 reads TGTGCCAGTAGTCTCCGGGACGGTTCAGGCGAGCAGTACTTC.

The chain has TRBV6-5 and TRBJ1-5; no reliable D call. Germline values: CDR1 MNHEY, CDR2 SVGAGI. The V and J ends lost 0 bases and 0 bases respectively, with 3 bases between them. There are 14 residues in the CDR3. The CDR3 coding sequence is TGTGCCAGCAGTTACTCGGGTAGCAATCAGCCCCAGCATTTT. Encoded protein: CASSYSGSNQPQHF.

V usage is TRBV28 and J usage is TRBJ2-1, with D unclear. The V gene lost 6 bases and the J gene lost 4 bases, with 4 bases spanning the gap. Germline V gene sequence: CDR1 MDHEN, CDR2 SYDVKM. This CDR3 region has 11 residues. CDR3 nucleotide sequence: TGTGCCAGCAGCTATTACAATGAGCAGTTCTTC. It specifies CASSYYNEQFF.